Presented here are 18 T cell receptor beta chains from one specimen sequenced in a study of cytomegalovirus exposure and HLA in healthy donors. TCRdb's copy holds only in-frame clones and misses some; the assay was immunoSEQ multiplex PCR. This repertoire shows some 140,000 clones, about four fifths found once; its top ten account for almost 1.5%. Source material: PBMCs. The receptors stem from a woman aged 25 to 45 in good health and CMV-seronegative.

The V gene is TRBV7-9, the J gene TRBJ1-5; the match to TRBD1 covers 9 bases. The CDR3 is made up of 14 amino acids. In germline, CDR1 is SEHNR, CDR2 FQNEAQ (reference sequence). J lost 4 bases, V lost 5 bases, and 3 bases had no gene match. CDR3 residues: CASSLGTGNQPQHF. The CDR3, as DNA: TGTGCCAGCAGCCTAGGGACAGGGAATCAGCCCCAGCATTTT.

The V gene is TRBV11-2, the J gene TRBJ2-7; D is perhaps TRBD2 (5 bases). V shed 4 bases and J shed 1 base, with 11 bases lying between them. The germline V gene encodes CDR1 SGHAT and CDR2 FQNNGV. The CDR3 loop spans 14 amino acids. The chain's CDR3 is CASSSWTGSYEQYF. CDR3 DNA: TGTGCCAGCAGCTCCTGGACGGGGTCCTACGAGCAGTACTTC.

This chain uses TRBV19 with TRBJ1-1, with TRBD1 as a possible D gene (5 bases). V shed 1 base and J shed 1 base, with 10 bases lying between them. This CDR3 has 15 residues. Per the germline V gene, CDR1 is LNHDA and CDR2 is SQIVND (reference sequence). CDR3 amino acids: CASSIGDSGNTEAFF. The CDR3 bases are TGTGCCAGTAGTATAGGAGACAGTGGGAACACTGAAGCTTTCTTT.

There are a few counts of this clone. The chain combines TRBV29-1 with TRBJ1-1; tentative D call: TRBD1 (5 bases). Germline V gene sequence: CDR1 SQVTM, CDR2 ANQGSEA. Trimming left V 4 bases short and J 4 bases short, with 10 bases between. This CDR3 is built from 12 residues. The DNA of the CDR3 is TGCAGCGTTGGTCAGGGAACCACTGAAGCTTTCTTT. It encodes CSVGQGTTEAFF.

This rearrangement joins TRBV6-5 to TRBJ1-1, with 9 bases identical to TRBD1. V lost 1 base to trimming and J lost 5 bases; unmatched junction nucleotides: 8. The CDR3 has 16 amino acids. Germline V gene data show CDR1 as MNHEY and CDR2 as SVGAGI. CDR3 DNA sequence: TGTGCCAGCAGTTACTGGGGACAGGGTCAGGGGACTGAAGCTTTCTTT. Amino acids: CASSYWGQGQGTEAFF.

The rearrangement links TRBV5-1 to TRBJ2-4, with no clear D. Germline loops: CDR1 SGHRS, CDR2 YFSETQ. With 4 bases removed from V and 1 base from J, the gap between germline ends came to 6 bases. CDR3 size: 13 residues. In nucleotides, the CDR3 is TGCGCCAGCAGCCCCGGGGCCAAAAACATTCAGTACTTC. Its protein product is CASSPGAKNIQYF.

This CDR3 is CASSMDSYNYGYTF. As DNA, the CDR3 is TGTGCCAGCAGTATGGACAGCTACAACTATGGCTACACCTTC. The chain employs TRBV6-1 and TRBJ1-2; perhaps TRBD1 as D (6 bases). Germline CDR1 and CDR2: MNHNS and SASEGT. The CDR3 length is 14 residues. V dropped 5 bases and J dropped 2 bases, with 12 bases sitting between them.

This chain links TRBV7-6 with TRBJ1-5; D is undetermined. Between the trimmed V and J ends, which lost 4 bases and 4 bases, there was a span of 8 bases. The V gene's germline CDR1 is SGHVS and CDR2 FNYEAQ. This CDR3 contains 13 residues. The CDR3 nucleotides read TGTGCCAGCAGCTGGGCAGAGAATCAGCCCCAGCATTTT. Its translation: CASSWAENQPQHF.

This rearrangement joins TRBV7-9 to TRBJ2-7; tentative D call: TRBD1 (7 bases). Deletions cut 5 bases from V and 2 bases from J, with 16 bases between. CDR3 length: 15 residues. Germline-derived CDR1 and CDR2 are SEHNR and FQNEAQ (reference sequence). CDR3 loop: CASSVGGQGAYEQYF. CDR3 DNA sequence: TGTGCCAGCAGCGTAGGGGGGCAGGGGGCCTACGAGCAGTACTTC.

The rearrangement uses TRBV7-2 and TRBJ2-7; perhaps TRBD1 as D (6 bases). Germline-derived CDR1 and CDR2 are SGHTA and FQGNSA. Trimming removed 5 bases from V and 6 bases from J, with 14 bases in between. The CDR3 runs 13 residues. In DNA, the CDR3 is TGTGCCAGCAGCCCCGAGGGGGTTTCCGAGCAGTACTTC. It translates to CASSPEGVSEQYF.

This chain connects TRBV2 to TRBJ2-2; 8 bases map to TRBD1. There are 16 residues in the CDR3. In germline, CDR1 is SNHLY, CDR2 FYNNEI. V lost 5 bases to trimming and J lost 1 base; unmatched junction nucleotides: 6. The CDR3 bases are TGTGCCAGCAGTTACACCGGGACAGGGAACACCGGGGAGCTGTTTTTT. It translates to CASSYTGTGNTGELFF.

This clone was observed a handful of times. The chain uses TRBV27 and TRBJ1-2; 9 bases match TRBD1. The CDR3 length is 18 residues. The junction had 13 bases not matched to a gene; V was cut back by 5 bases and J by 0 bases. Germline CDR1 reads MNHEY; CDR2 reads SMNVEV (reference sequence). CDR3 sequence: CASSRTTGGILANYGYTF. As DNA, the CDR3 is TGTGCCAGCAGTCGGACGACAGGGGGTATCTTGGCTAACTATGGCTACACCTTC.

The genes are TRBV27 and TRBJ1-5, with TRBD1 identical over 9 bases. The CDR3 consists of 16 residues. V trimming: 4 bases; J trimming: 1 base; junction bases outside the gene matches: 5. The germline CDR1 and CDR2 sequences are MNHEY and SMNVEV (reference sequence). For the CDR3, the DNA is TGTGCCAGCAGTTGGACAGGGGCACTAAGCAATCAGCCCCAGCATTTT. It codes for CASSWTGALSNQPQHF.

This clone was seen only a few times. The chain links TRBV9 to TRBJ2-2; the D gene is possibly TRBD1 (5 bases). The CDR3 extends over 13 amino acids. Between the trimmed V and J ends, which lost 7 bases and 1 base, there was a span of 8 bases. CDR1 and CDR2 (germline): SGDLS, YYNGEE. The CDR3 nucleotides read TGTGCCAGCCAGGGCGAGAACACCGGGGAGCTGTTTTTT. It is translated as CASQGENTGELFF.

This clone was recorded once. The chain links TRBV19 to TRBJ2-2; perhaps TRBD2 as D (6 bases). V was cut by 1 base and J by 7 bases, with 13 bases left in between. CDR3 size: 15 residues. Germline V CDR1 and CDR2: LNHDA, SQIVND (reference sequence). In DNA, the CDR3 is TGTGCCAGTAGTATAGTTGCGGTGCGGGGCGGGGAGCTGTTTTTT. Translated, it gives CASSIVAVRGGELFF.

This clone was recorded a few times. The chain employs TRBV9 and TRBJ1-6; D might be TRBD1 (6 bases). Trimming pared 5 bases from V and 7 bases from J, leaving 13 bases between. Germline CDR1 and CDR2: SGDLS and YYNGEE. This CDR3 is 14 amino acids long. CDR3 amino acids: CASSSTGQNSPLHF. CDR3 DNA sequence: TGTGCCAGCAGTTCGACAGGTCAGAATTCACCCCTCCACTTT.

The chain's CDR3 is CASSIGLAGGLGETQYF. CDR3 nucleotide sequence: TGTGCCAGCAGCATAGGACTAGCGGGGGGGCTGGGAGAGACCCAGTACTTC. V usage is TRBV5-6 and J usage is TRBJ2-5, with 15 nucleotides matching TRBD2. V shed 4 bases and J 4 bases; nucleotides not matched to a gene: 8. This CDR3 has 17 amino acids. Germline lookup yields CDR1 SGHDT and CDR2 YYEEEE.

V gene TRBV2 combines with J gene TRBJ1-2, with 8 bases that match TRBD1. This CDR3 contains 13 residues. V lost 10 bases, J lost 5 bases, and 9 bases stayed unmatched. The germline V gene encodes CDR1 SNHLY and CDR2 FYNNEI. The CDR3 bases are TGTGCCACCCTAGAGACAGGGGTATATGGCTACACCTTC. Its protein is CATLETGVYGYTF.